This entry is about one T cell receptor (beta chain). 60 Vbeta and 13 Jbeta primers were used in PCR. The method was immunoSEQ multiplex PCR; TCRdb's version includes in-frame clones alone and lacks a portion of them. Of about 160,000 clones listed, more than 65% are singletons. This sample was taken from a study of cytomegalovirus exposure and HLA in healthy donors. Per the germline V gene, CDR1 is SEHNR and CDR2 is FQNEAQ (reference sequence). This CDR3 region has 14 residues. The V end lost 9 bases, the J end lost 2 bases, and 16 bases lay between the germline ends. The sample taken for sequencing was PBMCs. The TCR originated in a man aged 50 to 59 in good health and CMV-seropositive. The rearrangement uses TRBV7-9 and TRBJ2-5; D possibly corresponds to TRBD2 (6 bases). The CDR3: CASSIAGRQETQYF. DNA for the CDR3: TGTGCCAGTAGTATTGCGGGGCGACAAGAGACCCAGTACTTC.